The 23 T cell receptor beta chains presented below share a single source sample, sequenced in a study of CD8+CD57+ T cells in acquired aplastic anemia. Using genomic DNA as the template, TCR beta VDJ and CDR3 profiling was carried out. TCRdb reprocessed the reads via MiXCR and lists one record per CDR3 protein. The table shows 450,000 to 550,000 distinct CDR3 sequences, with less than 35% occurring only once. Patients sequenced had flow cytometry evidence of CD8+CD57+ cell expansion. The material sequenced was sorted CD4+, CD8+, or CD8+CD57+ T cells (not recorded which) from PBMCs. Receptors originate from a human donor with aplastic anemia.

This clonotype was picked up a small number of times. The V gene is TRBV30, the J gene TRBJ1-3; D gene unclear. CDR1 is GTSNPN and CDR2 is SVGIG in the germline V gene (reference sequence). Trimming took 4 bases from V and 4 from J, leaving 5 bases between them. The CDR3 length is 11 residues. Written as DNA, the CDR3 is TGTGCCTGGACGAGAGGAAACACCATATATTTT. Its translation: CAWTRGNTIYF.

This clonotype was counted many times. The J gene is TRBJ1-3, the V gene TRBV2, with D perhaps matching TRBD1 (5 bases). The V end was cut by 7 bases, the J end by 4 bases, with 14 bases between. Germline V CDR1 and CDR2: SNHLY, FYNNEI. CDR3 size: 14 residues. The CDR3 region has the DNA TGTGCCAGCACCCCGGGGCCCGGCGGAAACACCATATATTTT. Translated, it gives CASTPGPGGNTIYF.

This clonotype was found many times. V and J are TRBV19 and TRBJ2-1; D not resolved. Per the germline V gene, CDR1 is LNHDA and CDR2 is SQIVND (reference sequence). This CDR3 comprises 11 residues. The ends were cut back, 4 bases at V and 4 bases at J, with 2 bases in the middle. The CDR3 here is CASSTYNEQFF. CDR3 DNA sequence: TGTGCCAGTAGTACTTACAATGAGCAGTTCTTC.

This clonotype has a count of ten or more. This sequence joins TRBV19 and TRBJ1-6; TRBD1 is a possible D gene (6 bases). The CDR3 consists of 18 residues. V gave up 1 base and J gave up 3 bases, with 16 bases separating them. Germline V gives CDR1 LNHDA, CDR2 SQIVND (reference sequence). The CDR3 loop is CASSIVRGTPDYNSPLHF. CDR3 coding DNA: TGTGCCAGTAGTATAGTAAGAGGGACACCAGACTATAATTCACCCCTCCACTTT.

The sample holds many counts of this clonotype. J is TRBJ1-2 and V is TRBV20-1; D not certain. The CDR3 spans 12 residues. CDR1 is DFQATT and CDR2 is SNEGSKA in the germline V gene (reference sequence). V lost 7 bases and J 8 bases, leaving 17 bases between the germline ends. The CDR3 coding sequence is TGCAGTGTTCGACCATTCGGAGGGGGCTACACCTTC. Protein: CSVRPFGGGYTF.

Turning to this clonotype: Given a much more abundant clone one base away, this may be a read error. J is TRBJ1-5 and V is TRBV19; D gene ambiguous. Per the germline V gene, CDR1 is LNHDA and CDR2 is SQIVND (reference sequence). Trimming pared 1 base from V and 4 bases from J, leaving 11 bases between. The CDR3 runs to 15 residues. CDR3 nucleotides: TGTGCCAGTAGTATAGTGGGCGGCAGAAATCAGCCCCAGCATTTT. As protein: CASSIVGGRNQPQHF.

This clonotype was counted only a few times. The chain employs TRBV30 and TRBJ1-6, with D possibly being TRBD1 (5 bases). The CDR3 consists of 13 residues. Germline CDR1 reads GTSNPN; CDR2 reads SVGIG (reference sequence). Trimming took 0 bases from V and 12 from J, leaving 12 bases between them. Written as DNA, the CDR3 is TGTGCCTGGAGTGTCAACGGGGGGGAACCCCTCCACTTT. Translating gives CAWSVNGGEPLHF.

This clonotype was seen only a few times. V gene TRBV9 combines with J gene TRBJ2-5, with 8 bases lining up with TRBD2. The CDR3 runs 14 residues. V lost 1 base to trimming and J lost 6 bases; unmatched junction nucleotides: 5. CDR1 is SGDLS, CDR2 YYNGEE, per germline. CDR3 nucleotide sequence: TGTGCCAGCAGCGTATCGGGGGGGCCGCAGACCCAGTACTTC. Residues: CASSVSGGPQTQYF.

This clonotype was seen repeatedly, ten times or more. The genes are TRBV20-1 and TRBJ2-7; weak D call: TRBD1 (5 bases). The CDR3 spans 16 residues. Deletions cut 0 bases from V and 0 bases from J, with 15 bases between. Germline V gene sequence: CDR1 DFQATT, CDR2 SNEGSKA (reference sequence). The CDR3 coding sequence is TGCAGTGCTAGAGATTGGGGCCATCGTTCCTCCTACGAGCAGTACTTC. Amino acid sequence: CSARDWGHRSSYEQYF.

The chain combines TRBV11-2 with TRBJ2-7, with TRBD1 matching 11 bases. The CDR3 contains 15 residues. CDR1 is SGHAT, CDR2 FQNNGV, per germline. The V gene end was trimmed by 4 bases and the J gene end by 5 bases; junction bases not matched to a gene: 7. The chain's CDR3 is CASSSLRGQGDEQYF. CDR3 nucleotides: TGTGCCAGCAGCTCTCTAAGGGGACAGGGGGACGAGCAGTACTTC. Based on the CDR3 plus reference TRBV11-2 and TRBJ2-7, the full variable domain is EAGVAQSPRYKIIEKRQSVAFWCNPISGHATLYWYQQILGQGPKLLIQFQNNGVVDDSQLPKDRFSAERLKGVDSTLKIQPAKLEDSAVYLCASSSLRGQGDEQYFGPGTRLTVT.

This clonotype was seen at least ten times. Here the CDR3 reads CSAIVGAGVNYGYTF. DNA for the CDR3: TGCAGTGCTATTGTGGGAGCAGGGGTTAACTATGGCTACACCTTC. This sequence joins TRBV20-1 and TRBJ1-2; possible D gene TRBD1, 6 bases. The CDR3 extends over 15 amino acids. Germline-derived CDR1 and CDR2 are DFQATT and SNEGSKA (reference sequence). V lost 4 bases and J 1 base, leaving 16 bases between the germline ends.

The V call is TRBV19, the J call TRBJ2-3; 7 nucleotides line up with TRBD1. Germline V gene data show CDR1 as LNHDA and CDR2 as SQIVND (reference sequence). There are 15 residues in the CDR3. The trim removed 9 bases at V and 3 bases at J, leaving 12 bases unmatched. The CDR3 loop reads CASSRQGRRTDTQYF. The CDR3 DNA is TGTGCCAGCAGCCGACAGGGTCGGAGGACAGATACGCAGTATTTT. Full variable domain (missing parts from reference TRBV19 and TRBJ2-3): DGGITQSPKYLFRKEGQNVTLSCEQNLNHDAMYWYRQDPGQGLRLIYYSQIVNDFQKGDIAEGYSVSREKKESFPLTVTSAQKNPTAFYLCASSRQGRRTDTQYFGPGTRLTVL.

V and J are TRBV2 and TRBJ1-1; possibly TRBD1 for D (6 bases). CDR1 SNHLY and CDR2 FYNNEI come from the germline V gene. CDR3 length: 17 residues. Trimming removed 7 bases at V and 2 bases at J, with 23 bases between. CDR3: CASIPVRGVLGNTEAFF. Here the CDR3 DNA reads TGTGCCAGCATTCCGGTCAGGGGAGTTTTGGGCAACACTGAAGCTTTCTTT. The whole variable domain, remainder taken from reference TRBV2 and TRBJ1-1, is EPEVTQTPSHQVTQMGQEVILRCVPISNHLYFYWYRQILGQKVEFLVSFYNNEISEKSEIFDDQFSVERPDGSNFTLKIRSTKLEDSAMYFCASIPVRGVLGNTEAFFGQGTRLTVV.

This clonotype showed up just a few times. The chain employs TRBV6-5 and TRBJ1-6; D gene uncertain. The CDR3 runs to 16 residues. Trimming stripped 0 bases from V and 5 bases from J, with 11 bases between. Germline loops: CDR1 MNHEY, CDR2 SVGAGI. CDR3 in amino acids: CASSYSAVPDNSPLHF. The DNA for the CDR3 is TGTGCCAGCAGTTACTCTGCCGTGCCGGATAATTCACCCCTCCACTTT.

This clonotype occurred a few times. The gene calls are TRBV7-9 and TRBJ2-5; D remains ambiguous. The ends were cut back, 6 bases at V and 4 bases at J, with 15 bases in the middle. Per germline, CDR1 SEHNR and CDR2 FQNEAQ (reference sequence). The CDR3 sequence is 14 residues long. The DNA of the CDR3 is TGTGCCAGCAGAATTAGTCCAGGTAGAGAGACCCAGTACTTC. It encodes CASRISPGRETQYF.

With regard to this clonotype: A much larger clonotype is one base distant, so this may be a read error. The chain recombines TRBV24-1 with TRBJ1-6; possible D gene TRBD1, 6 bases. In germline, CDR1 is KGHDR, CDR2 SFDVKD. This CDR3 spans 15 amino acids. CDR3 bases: TGCGCCAGCAGCCAAGAGAACAGGGACAATTCACCCCTCCACTTT. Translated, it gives CASSQENRDNSPLHF.

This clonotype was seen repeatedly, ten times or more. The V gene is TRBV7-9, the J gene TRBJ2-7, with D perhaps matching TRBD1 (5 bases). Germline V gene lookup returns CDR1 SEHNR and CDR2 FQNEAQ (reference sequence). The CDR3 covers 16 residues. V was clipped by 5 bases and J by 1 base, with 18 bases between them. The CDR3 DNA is TGTGCCAGCAGCCATATCGCCCAGACAGTATCCTACGAGCAGTACTTC. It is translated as CASSHIAQTVSYEQYF.

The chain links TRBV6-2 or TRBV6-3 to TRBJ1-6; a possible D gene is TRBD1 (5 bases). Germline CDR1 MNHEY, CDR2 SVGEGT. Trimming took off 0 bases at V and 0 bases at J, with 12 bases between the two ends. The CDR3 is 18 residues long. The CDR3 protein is CASSYSQQGSSYNSPLHF. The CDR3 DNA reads TGTGCCAGCAGTTACTCACAGCAGGGCAGCTCCTATAATTCACCCCTCCACTTT.

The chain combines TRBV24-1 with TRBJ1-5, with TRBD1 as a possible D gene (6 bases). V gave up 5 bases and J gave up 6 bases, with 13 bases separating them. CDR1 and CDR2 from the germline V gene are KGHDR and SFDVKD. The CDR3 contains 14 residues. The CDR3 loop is CATSGNRVSQPQHF. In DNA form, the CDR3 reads TGTGCCACCAGTGGCAACAGGGTTAGTCAGCCCCAGCATTTT.

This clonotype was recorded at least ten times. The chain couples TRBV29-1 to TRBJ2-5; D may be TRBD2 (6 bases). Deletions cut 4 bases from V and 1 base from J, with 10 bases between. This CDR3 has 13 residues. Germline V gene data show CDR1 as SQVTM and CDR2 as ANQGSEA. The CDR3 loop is CSVVVSGQETQYF. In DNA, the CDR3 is TGCAGCGTTGTGGTTAGCGGCCAAGAGACCCAGTACTTC. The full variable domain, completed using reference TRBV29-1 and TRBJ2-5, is SAVISQKPSRDICQRGTSLTIQCQVDSQVTMMFWYRQQPGQSLTLIATANQGSEATYESGFVIDKFPISRPNLTFSTLTVSNMSPEDSSIYLCSVVVSGQETQYFGPGTRLLVL.

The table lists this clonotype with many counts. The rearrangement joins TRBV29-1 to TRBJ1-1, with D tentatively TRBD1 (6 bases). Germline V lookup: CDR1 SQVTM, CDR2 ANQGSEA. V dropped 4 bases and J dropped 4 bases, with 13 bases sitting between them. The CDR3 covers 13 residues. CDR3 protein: CSVASQGGTEAFF. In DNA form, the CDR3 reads TGCAGCGTTGCGTCACAGGGAGGCACTGAAGCTTTCTTT.

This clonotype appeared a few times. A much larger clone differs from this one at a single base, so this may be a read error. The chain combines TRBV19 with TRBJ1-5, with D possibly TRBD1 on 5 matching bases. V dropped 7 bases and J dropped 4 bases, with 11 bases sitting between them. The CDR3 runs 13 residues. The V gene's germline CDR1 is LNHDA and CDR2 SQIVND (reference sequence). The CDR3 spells CASNRLANQPQHF. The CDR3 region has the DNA TGTGCCAGTAACAGGCTTGCGAATCAGCCCCAGCATTTT.

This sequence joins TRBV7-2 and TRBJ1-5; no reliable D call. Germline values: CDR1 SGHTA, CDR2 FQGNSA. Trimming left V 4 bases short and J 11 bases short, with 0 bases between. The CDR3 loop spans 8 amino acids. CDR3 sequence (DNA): TGTGCCAGCAGCTCCCAGCATTTT. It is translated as CASSSQHF.